This T cell receptor beta chain was recovered during a study of T cell responses to AZD1222 COVID-19 vaccine. Notes on the study in general: Spike-specific TCR breadth rose after two AZD1222 doses, and depth rose as well. It was only a handful of AZD1222 recipients who were seropositive at baseline. Donors were chiefly white British, with a greater number of females, and clonal diversity was perhaps underestimated. After the peak T cell response, and only then, were repertoires sampled.

Data came from immunoSEQ multiplex PCR; TCRdb stores just in-frame clones and leaves some out. This table has 79,000 or so clones, 65% to 80% appearing once. This CDR3 has 14 amino acids. Germline CDR1 MDHEN, CDR2 SYDVKM. Trimming removed 10 bases from V and 2 bases from J, with 17 bases in between. A remark on this clone: Its specificity is unknown.

Sequences were derived from peripheral blood, sampled 28 days after the second dose of the MenACWY control vaccine. The TCR comes from an adult who received the MenACWY meningococcal vaccine as a control. The chain combines TRBV28 with TRBJ1-1; possibly TRBD1 for D (5 bases). The CDR3 region has the DNA TGTGCCACCCAGGGTTCGAGAGCAAACACTGAAGCTTTCTTT. Residues: CATQGSRANTEAFF.